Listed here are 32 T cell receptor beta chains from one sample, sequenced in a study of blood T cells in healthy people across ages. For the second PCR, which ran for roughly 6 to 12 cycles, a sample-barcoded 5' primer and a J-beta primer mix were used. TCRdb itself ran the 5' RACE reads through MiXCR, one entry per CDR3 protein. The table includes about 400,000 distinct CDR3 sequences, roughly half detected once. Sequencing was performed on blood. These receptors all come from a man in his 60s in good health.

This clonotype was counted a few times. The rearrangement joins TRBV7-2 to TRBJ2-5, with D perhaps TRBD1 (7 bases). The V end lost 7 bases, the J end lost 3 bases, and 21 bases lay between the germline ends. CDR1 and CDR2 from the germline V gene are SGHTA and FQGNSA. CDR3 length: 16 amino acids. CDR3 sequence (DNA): TGTGCCAGCACGGAGGGGAAATCCGGGACAGAAGAGACCCAGTACTTC. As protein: CASTEGKSGTEETQYF.

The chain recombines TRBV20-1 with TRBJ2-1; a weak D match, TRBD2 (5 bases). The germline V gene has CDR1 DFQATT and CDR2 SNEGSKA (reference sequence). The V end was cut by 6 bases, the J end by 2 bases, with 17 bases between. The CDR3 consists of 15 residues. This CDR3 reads CSARPQRGPYNEQFF. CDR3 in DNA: TGCAGTGCCAGACCCCAAAGAGGGCCCTACAATGAGCAGTTCTTC.

The CDR3 protein is CASISDRDETQYF. DNA for the CDR3: TGTGCCAGCATCTCGGACAGGGACGAGACCCAGTACTTC. This rearrangement joins TRBV7-9 to TRBJ2-7; 8 bases fit TRBD1. The end of the DNA fits TRBJ2-5 better, so the J call may be wrong. From germline, CDR1 is SEHNR and CDR2 FQNEAQ (reference sequence). The CDR3 has 13 amino acids.

This CDR3 is CSVSGLAEYNEQFF. CDR3 sequence (DNA): TGCAGCGTCTCCGGACTAGCGGAATACAATGAGCAGTTCTTC. The rearrangement uses TRBV29-1 and TRBJ2-1; TRBD2 agrees at 10 bases. Per germline, CDR1 SQVTM and CDR2 ANQGSEA. V dropped 6 bases and J dropped 4; count of bases not matched to a gene: 6. The CDR3 is made up of 14 amino acids.

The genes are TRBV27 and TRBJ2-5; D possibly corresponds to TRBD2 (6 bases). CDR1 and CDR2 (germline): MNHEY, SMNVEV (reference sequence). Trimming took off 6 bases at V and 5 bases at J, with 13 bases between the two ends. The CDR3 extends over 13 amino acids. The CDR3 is CASRTSGFETQYF. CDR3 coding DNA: TGTGCCAGCAGGACCAGCGGGTTTGAGACCCAGTACTTC.

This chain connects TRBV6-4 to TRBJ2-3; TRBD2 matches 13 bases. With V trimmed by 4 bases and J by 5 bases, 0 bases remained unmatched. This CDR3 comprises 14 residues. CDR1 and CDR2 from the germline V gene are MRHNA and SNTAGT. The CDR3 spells CASSGTSGGDTQYF. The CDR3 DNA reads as TGTGCCAGCAGTGGGACTAGCGGGGGAGATACGCAGTATTTT.

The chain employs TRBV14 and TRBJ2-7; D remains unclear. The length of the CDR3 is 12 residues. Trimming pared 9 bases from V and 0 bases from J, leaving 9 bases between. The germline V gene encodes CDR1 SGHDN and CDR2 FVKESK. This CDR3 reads CAREVSSYEQYF. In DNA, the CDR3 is TGTGCCAGGGAAGTCTCCTCCTACGAGCAGTACTTC.

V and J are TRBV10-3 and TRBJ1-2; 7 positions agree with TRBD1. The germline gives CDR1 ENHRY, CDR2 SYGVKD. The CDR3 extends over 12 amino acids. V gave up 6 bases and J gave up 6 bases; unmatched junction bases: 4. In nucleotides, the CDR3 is TGTGCCATCAGGATAGGACAGGATGGCTACACCTTC. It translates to CAIRIGQDGYTF.

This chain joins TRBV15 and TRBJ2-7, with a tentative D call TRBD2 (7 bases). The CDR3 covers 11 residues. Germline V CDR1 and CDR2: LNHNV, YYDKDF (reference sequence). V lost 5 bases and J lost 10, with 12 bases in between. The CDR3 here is CATSGRGDQYF. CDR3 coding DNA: TGTGCCACCAGCGGGAGGGGGGATCAGTACTTC.

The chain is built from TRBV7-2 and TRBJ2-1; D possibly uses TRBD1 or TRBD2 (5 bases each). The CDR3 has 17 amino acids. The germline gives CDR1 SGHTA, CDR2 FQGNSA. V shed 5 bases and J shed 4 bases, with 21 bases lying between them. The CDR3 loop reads CASSILGGIPSYNEQFF. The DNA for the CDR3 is TGTGCCAGCAGCATACTTGGGGGTATACCTAGTTACAATGAGCAGTTCTTC.

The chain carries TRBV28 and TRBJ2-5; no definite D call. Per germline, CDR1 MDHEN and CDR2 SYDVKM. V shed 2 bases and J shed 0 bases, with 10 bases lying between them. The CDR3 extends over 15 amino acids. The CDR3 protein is CASSLAHRNQETQYF. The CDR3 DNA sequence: TGTGCCAGCAGTTTAGCCCACAGAAACCAAGAGACCCAGTACTTC.

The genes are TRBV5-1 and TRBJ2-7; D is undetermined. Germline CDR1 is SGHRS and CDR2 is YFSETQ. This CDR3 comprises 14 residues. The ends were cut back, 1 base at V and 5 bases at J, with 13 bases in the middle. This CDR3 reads CASSLYETRDEQYF. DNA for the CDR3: TGCGCCAGCAGCTTGTACGAGACTCGGGACGAGCAGTACTTC.

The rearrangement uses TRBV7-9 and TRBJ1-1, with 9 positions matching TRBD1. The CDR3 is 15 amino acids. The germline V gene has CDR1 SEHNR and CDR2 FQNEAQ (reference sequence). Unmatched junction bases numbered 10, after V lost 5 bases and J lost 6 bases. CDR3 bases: TGTGCCAGCAGCCAGGGGCTTACAGGGGGCCCTGAAGCTTTCTTT. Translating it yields CASSQGLTGGPEAFF.

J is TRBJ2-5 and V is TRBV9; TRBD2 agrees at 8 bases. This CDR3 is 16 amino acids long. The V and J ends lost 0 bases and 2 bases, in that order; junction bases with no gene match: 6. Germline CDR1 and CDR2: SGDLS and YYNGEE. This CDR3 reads CASSVGGLVAQETQYF. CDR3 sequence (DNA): TGTGCCAGCAGCGTAGGGGGACTAGTAGCGCAAGAGACCCAGTACTTC.

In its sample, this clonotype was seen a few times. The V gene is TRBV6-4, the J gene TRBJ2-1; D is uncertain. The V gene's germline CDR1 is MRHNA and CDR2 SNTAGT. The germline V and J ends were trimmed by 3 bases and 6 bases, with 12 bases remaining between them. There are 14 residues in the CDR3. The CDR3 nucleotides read TGTGCCAGCAGTGAGGGCCGCCTTTCCAATGAGCAGTTCTTC. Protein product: CASSEGRLSNEQFF.

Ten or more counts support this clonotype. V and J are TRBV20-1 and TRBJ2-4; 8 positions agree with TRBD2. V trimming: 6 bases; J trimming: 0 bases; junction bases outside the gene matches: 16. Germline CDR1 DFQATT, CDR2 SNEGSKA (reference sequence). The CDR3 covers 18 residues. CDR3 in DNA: TGCAGTGCAATTCGGGGGGGCGTCACCCCACTAGCCAAAAACATTCAGTACTTC. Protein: CSAIRGGVTPLAKNIQYF.

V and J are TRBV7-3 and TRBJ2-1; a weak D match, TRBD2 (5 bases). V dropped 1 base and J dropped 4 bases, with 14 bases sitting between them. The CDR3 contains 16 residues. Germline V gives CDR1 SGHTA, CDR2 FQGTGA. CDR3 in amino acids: CASSLMGATLYNEQFF. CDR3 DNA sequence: TGTGCCAGCAGCTTAATGGGAGCTACCCTTTACAATGAGCAGTTCTTC.

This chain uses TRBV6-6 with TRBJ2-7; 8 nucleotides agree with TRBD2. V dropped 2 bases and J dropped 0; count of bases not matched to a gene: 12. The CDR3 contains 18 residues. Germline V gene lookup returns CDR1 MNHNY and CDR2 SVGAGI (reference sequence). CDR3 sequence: CASSYREGVRSSSYEQYF. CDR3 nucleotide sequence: TGTGCCAGCAGTTACCGGGAGGGGGTCCGGTCAAGCTCCTACGAGCAGTACTTC.

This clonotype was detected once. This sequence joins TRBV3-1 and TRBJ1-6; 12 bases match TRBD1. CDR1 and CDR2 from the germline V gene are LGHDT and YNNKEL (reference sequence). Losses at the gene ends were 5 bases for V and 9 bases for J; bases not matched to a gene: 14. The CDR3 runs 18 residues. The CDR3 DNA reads TGTGCCAGCAGCTCGAGCCGGGACAGGGGGCTTATGGGTTCACCCCTCCACTTT. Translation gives CASSSSRDRGLMGSPLHF.

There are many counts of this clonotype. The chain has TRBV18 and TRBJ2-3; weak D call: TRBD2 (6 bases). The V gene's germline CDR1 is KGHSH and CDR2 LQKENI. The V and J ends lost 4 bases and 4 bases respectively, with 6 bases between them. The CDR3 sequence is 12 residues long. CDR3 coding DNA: TGTGCCAGCTCACGGGGGGCAGATACGCAGTATTTT. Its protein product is CASSRGADTQYF. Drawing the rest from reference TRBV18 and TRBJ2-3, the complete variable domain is NAGVMQNPRHLVRRRGQEARLRCSPMKGHSHVYWYRQLPEEGLKFMVYLQKENIIDESGMPKERFSAEFPKEGPSILRIQQVVRGDSAAYFCASSRGADTQYFGPGTRLTVL.

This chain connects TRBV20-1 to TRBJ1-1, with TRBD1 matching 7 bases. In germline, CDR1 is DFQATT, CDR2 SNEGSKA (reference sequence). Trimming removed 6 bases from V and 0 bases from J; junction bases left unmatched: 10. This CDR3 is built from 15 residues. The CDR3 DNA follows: TGCAGTGCCCGGGACAGAGCCCTCATGAACACTGAAGCTTTCTTT. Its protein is CSARDRALMNTEAFF.

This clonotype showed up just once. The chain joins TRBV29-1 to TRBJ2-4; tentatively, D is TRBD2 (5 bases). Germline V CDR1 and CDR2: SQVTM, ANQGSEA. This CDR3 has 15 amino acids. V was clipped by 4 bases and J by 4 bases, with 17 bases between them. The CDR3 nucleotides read TGCAGCGTTGCTTCGGGGTTTGGATTAAAAAACATTCAGTACTTC. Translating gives CSVASGFGLKNIQYF. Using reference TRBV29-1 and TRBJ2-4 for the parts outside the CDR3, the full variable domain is SAVISQKPSRDICQRGTSLTIQCQVDSQVTMMFWYRQQPGQSLTLIATANQGSEATYESGFVIDKFPISRPNLTFSTLTVSNMSPEDSSIYLCSVASGFGLKNIQYFGAGTRLSVL.

The CDR3 spells CATTGSGGYTF. CDR3 in DNA: TGTGCCACGACAGGGAGTGGAGGCTACACCTTC. V is TRBV12-3 or TRBV12-4 and J is TRBJ1-2, with 7 bases fitting TRBD1. This CDR3 contains 11 residues. Trimming removed 10 bases from V and 8 bases from J; junction bases left unmatched: 7.

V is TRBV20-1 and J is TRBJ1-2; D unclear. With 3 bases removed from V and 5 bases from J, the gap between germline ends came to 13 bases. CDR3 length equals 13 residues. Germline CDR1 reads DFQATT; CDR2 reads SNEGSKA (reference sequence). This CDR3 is CSASGPDGYGYTF. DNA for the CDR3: TGCAGTGCTAGTGGCCCTGACGGATATGGCTACACCTTC.

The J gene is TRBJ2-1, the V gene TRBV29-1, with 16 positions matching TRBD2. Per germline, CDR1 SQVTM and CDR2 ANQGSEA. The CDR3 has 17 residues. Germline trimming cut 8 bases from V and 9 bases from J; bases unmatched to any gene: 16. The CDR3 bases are TGCAGCATATTGGGGGGGACTAGCGGGAGGGAGTGGAGTGAGCAGTTCTTC. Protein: CSILGGTSGREWSEQFF.

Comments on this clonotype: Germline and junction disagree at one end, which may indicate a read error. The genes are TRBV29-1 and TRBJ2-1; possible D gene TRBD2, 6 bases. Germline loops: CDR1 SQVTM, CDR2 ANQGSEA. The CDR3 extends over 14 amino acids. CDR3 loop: CSVDRRGSGNKQFF. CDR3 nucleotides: TGCAGCGTTGATCGGCGGGGTAGCGGCAATAAGCAGTTCTTC.

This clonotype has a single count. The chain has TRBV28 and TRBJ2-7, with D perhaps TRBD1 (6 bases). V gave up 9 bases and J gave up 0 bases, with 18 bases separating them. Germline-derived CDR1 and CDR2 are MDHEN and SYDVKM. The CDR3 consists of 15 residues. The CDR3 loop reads CASGTGWDSSYEQYF. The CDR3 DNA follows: TGTGCCAGTGGAACAGGGTGGGATAGCTCCTACGAGCAGTACTTC.

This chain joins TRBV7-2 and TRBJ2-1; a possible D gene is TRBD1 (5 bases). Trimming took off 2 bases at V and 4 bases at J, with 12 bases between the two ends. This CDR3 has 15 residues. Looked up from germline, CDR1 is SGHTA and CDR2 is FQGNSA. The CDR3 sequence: CASSLSRVTYNEQFF. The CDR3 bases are TGTGCCAGCAGCTTATCCAGGGTTACTTACAATGAGCAGTTCTTC.

CDR3 nucleotide sequence: TGTGCCAGCAGTTTACCAGGAGGACAGATCTATGGCTACACCTTC. Amino acids: CASSLPGGQIYGYTF. This chain links TRBV28 with TRBJ1-2; possibly TRBD1 for D (6 bases). V was clipped by 2 bases and J by 4 bases, with 14 bases between them. The CDR3 has 15 residues. Per the germline V gene, CDR1 is MDHEN and CDR2 is SYDVKM.

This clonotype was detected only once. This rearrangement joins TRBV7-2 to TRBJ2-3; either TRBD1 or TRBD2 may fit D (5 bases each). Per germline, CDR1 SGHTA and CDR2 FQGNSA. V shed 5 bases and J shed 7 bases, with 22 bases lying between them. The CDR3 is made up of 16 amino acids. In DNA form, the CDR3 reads TGTGCCAGCAGCGTTCCGGGACCGTTCAAAACCTATACGCAGTATTTT. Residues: CASSVPGPFKTYTQYF. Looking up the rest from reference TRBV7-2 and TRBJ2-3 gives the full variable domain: GAGVSQSPSNKVTEKGKDVELRCDPISGHTALYWYRQSLGQGLEFLIYFQGNSAPDKSGLPSDRFSAERTGGSVSTLTIQRTQQEDSAVYLCASSVPGPFKTYTQYFGPGTRLTVL.

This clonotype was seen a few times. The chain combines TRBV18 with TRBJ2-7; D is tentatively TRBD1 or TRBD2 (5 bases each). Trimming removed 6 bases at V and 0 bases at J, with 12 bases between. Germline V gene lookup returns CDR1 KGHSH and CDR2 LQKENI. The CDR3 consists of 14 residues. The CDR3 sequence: CASSRGLGSYEQYF. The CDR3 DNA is TGTGCCAGCTCTCGGGGCCTGGGCTCCTACGAGCAGTACTTC.

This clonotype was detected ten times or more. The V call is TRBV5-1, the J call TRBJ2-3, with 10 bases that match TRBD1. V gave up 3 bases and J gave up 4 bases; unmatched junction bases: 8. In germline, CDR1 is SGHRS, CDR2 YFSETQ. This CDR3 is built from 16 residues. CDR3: CASSSGQGRGADTQYF. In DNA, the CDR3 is TGCGCCAGCAGCTCGGGACAGGGGAGGGGAGCAGATACGCAGTATTTT.